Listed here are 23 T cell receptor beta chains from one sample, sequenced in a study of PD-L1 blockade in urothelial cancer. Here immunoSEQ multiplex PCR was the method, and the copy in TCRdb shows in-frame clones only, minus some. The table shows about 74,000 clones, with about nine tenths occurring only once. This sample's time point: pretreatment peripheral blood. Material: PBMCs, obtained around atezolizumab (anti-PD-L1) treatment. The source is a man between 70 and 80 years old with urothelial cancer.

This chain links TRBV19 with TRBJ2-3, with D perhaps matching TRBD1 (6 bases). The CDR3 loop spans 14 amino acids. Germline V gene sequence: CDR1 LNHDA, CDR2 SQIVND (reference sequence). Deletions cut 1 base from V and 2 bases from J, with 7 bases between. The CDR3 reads CASSIGTATDTQYF. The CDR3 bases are TGTGCCAGTAGTATAGGGACAGCCACAGATACGCAGTATTTT.

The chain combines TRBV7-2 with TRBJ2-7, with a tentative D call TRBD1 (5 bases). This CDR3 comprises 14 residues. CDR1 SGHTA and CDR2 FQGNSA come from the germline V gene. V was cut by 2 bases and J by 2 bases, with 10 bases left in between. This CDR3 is CASSLLGQAYEQYF. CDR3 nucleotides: TGTGCCAGCAGCTTATTAGGACAAGCCTACGAGCAGTACTTC.

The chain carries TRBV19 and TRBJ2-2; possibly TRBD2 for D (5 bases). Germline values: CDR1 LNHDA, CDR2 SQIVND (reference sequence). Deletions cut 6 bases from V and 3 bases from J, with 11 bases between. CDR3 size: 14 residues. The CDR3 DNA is TGTGCCAGTAGCCGGGAACTGCACACCGGGGAGCTGTTTTTT. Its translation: CASSRELHTGELFF. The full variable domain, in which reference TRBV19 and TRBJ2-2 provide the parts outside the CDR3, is DGGITQSPKYLFRKEGQNVTLSCEQNLNHDAMYWYRQDPGQGLRLIYYSQIVNDFQKGDIAEGYSVSREKKESFPLTVTSAQKNPTAFYLCASSRELHTGELFFGEGSRLTVL.

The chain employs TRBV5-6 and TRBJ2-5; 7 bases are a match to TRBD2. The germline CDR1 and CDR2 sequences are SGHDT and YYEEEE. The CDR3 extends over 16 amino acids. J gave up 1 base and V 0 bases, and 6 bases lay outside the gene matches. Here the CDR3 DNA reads TGTGCCAGCAGCTTGGCCCTGGGAGGGCCCCAAGAGACCCAGTACTTC. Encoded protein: CASSLALGGPQETQYF.

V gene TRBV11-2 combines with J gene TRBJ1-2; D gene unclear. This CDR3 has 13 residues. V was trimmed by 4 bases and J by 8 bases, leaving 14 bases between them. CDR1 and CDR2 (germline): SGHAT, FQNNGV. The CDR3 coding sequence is TGTGCCAGCAGCTCAGAGGGCTCTGGGGGCTACACCTTC. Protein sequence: CASSSEGSGGYTF.

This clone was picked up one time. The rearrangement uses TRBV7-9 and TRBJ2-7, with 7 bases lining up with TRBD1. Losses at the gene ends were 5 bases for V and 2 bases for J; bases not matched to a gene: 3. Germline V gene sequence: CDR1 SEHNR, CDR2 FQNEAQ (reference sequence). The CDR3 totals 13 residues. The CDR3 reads CASSRQGPYEQYF. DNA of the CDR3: TGTGCCAGCAGCCGACAGGGCCCCTACGAGCAGTACTTC.

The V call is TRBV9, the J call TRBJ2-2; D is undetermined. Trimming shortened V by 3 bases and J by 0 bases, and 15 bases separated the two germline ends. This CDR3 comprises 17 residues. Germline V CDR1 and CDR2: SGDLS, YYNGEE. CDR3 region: CASSANPTLANTGELFF. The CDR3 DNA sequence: TGTGCCAGCAGCGCCAACCCCACGCTAGCGAACACCGGGGAGCTGTTTTTT.

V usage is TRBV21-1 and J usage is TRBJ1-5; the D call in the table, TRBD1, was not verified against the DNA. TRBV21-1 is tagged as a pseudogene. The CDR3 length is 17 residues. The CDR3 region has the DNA TGTGCCAGCAGCCCCCATAAAGTCATACATGGCAATCAGCCCCAGCATTTT. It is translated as CASSPHKVIHGNQPQHF.

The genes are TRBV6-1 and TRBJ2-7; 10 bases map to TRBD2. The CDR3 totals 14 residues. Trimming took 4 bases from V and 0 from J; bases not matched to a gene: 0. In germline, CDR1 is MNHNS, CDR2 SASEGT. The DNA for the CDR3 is TGTGCCAGCAGTGGACTAGCGGGCTCCTACGAGCAGTACTTC. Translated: CASSGLAGSYEQYF.

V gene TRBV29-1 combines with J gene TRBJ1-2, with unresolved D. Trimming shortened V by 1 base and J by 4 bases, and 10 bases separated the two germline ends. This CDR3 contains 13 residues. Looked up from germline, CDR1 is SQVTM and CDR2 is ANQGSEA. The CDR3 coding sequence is TGCAGCGTTGAAGGTGGGAGAGGCTATGGCTACACCTTC. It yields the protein CSVEGGRGYGYTF.

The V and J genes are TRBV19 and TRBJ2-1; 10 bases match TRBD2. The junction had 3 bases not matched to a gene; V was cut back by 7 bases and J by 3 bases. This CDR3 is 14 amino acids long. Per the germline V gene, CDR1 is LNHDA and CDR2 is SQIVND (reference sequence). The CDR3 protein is CASNGLADYNEQFF. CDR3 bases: TGTGCCAGTAACGGACTAGCGGACTACAATGAGCAGTTCTTC.

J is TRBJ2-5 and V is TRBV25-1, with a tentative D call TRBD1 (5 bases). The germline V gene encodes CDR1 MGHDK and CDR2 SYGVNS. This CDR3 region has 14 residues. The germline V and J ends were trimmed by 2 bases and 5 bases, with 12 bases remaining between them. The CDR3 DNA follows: TGTGCCAGCAGTGAACAGGGTCCACGCGAGACCCAGTACTTC. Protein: CASSEQGPRETQYF.

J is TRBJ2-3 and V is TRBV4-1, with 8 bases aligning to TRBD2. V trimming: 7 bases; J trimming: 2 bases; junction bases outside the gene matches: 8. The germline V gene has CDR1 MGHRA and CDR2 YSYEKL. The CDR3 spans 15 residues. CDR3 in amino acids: CASNRGAGVTDTQYF. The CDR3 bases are TGCGCCAGCAACCGGGGAGCGGGAGTCACAGATACGCAGTATTTT.

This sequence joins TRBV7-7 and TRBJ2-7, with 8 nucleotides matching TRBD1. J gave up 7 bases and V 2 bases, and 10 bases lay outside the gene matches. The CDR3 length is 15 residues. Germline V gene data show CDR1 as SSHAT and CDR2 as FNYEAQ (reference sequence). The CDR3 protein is CASSLMAGGFGEQYF. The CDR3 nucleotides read TGTGCCAGCAGCTTAATGGCAGGGGGCTTCGGAGAGCAGTACTTC.

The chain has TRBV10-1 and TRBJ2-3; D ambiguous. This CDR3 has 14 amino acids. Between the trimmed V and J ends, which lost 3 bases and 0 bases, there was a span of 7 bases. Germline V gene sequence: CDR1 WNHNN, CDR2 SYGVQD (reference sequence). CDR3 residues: CASSDTSSTDTQYF. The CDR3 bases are TGCGCCAGCAGTGACACATCTAGCACAGATACGCAGTATTTT.

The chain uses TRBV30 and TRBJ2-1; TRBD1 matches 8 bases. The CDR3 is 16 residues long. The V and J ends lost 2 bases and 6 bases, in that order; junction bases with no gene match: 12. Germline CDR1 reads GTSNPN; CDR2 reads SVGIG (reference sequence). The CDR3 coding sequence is TGTGCCTGGAGTTCCACCTGGACAGGGACCCCCAATGAGCAGTTCTTC. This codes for CAWSSTWTGTPNEQFF.

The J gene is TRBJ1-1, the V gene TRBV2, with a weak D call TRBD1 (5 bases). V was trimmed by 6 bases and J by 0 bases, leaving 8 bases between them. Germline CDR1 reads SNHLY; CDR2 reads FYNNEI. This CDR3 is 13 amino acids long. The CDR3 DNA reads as TGTGCCAGCAGCCAAGGGGTGAACACTGAAGCTTTCTTT. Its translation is CASSQGVNTEAFF.

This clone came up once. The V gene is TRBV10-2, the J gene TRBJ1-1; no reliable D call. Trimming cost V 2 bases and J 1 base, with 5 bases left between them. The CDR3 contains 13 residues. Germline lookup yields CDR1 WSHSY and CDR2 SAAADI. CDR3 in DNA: TGCGCCAGCAGTGAGCAGGCGAACACTGAAGCTTTCTTT. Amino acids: CASSEQANTEAFF.

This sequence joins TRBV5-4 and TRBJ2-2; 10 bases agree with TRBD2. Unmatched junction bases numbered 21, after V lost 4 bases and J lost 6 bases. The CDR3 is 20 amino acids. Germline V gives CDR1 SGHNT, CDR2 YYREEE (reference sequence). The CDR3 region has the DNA TGTGCCAGCAGCGGCTTCGGCAGGGGGAAGCTAGCGGGAGCCGCCGGGGAGCTGTTTTTT. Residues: CASSGFGRGKLAGAAGELFF.

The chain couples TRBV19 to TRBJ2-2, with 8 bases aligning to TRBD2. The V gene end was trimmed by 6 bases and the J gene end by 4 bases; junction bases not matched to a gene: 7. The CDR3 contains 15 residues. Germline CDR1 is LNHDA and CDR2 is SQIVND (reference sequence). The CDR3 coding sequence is TGTGCCAGTAGGACCGGGACTAGTGTCACCGGGGAGCTGTTTTTT. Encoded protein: CASRTGTSVTGELFF.

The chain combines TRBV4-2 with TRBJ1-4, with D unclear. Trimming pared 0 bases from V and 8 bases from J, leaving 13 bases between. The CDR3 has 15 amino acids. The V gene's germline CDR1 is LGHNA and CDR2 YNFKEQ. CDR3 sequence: CASSQDRTGGEKLFF. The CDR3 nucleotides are TGTGCCAGCAGCCAAGATAGGACTGGAGGGGAAAAACTGTTTTTT.

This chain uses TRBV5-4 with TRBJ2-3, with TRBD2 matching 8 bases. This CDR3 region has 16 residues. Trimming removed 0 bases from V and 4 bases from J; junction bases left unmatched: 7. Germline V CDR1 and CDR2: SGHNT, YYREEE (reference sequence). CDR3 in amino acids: CASSLGRLAGPDTQYF. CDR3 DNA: TGTGCCAGCAGCTTGGGACGGTTAGCGGGACCAGATACGCAGTATTTT. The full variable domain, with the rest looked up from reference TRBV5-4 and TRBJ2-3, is ETGVTQSPTHLIKTRGQQVTLRCSSQSGHNTVSWYQQALGQGPQFIFQYYREEENGRGNFPPRFSGLQFPNYSSELNVNALELDDSALYLCASSLGRLAGPDTQYFGPGTRLTVL.

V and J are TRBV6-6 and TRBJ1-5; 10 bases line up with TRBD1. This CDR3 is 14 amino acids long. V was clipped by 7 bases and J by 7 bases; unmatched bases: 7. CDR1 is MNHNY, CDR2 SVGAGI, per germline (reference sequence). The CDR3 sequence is CASTTQTGGQPQHF. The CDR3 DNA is TGTGCCAGCACCACCCAGACAGGGGGCCAGCCCCAGCATTTT.